The next 27 T cell receptor beta chains were all read from a single sample in a study of T-cell memory formation after mild COVID-19. TCRdb fed the 5' RACE reads into MiXCR, producing one record per CDR3 protein. This sample has 150,000 to 200,000 distinct CDR3 sequences, with more than 9% found just once. Sequenced input: PBMCs or a T cell subset sorted from them (not recorded which). These receptors were obtained from a man between 18 and 29 years old who had mild COVID-19 (a few samples of this study predate the infection). Cell type and time point are not known.

This clonotype was detected only a few times. The chain recombines TRBV6-5 with TRBJ2-6, with no clear D. The CDR3 is 14 residues long. V lost 5 bases and J lost 5, with 10 bases in between. Germline-derived CDR1 and CDR2 are MNHEY and SVGAGI. This CDR3 reads CASSAGRWANVLTF. CDR3 coding DNA: TGTGCCAGCAGTGCTGGCCGTTGGGCCAACGTCCTGACTTTC.

CDR3 loop: CASSPGGGSGETQYF. In DNA, the CDR3 is TGCGCCAGCAGCCCTGGGGGGGGCTCCGGGGAGACCCAGTACTTC. The rearrangement links TRBV5-1 to TRBJ2-5; D is perhaps TRBD2 (7 bases). Germline V gene lookup returns CDR1 SGHRS and CDR2 YFSETQ. The CDR3 extends over 15 amino acids. V was trimmed by 4 bases and J by 5 bases, leaving 18 bases between them.

This sequence joins TRBV5-1 and TRBJ2-1, with TRBD2 identical over 11 bases. Trimming cost V 3 bases and J 7 bases; bases outside gene matches: 6. Germline values: CDR1 SGHRS, CDR2 YFSETQ. The CDR3 sequence is 15 residues long. The CDR3 bases are TGCGCCAGCAGCTGGGGACTAGCGGAGGGGAATGAGCAGTTCTTC. It translates to CASSWGLAEGNEQFF.

The V call is TRBV20-1, the J call TRBJ1-1; D uncertain. V was shortened by 0 bases and J by 0 bases, with 8 bases between the two germline ends. This CDR3 has 14 residues. Germline V gene sequence: CDR1 DFQATT, CDR2 SNEGSKA (reference sequence). CDR3 DNA sequence: TGCAGTGCTAGAGATCGGGTACTGAACACTGAAGCTTTCTTT. It is translated as CSARDRVLNTEAFF.

In this sample, this clonotype turned up many times. The chain is built from TRBV7-9 and TRBJ2-1; D could derive from TRBD1 or TRBD2 (5 bases each). V was trimmed by 2 bases and J by 8 bases, leaving 16 bases between them. Germline loops: CDR1 SEHNR, CDR2 FQNEAQ (reference sequence). This CDR3 contains 15 residues. This CDR3 reads CASSLSGAPTHEQFF. CDR3 DNA sequence: TGTGCCAGCAGCTTATCCGGGGCCCCCACCCATGAGCAGTTCTTC.

This clonotype has just a few counts. The V call is TRBV5-4, the J call TRBJ1-2; TRBD1 might be the D (6 bases). This CDR3 contains 15 residues. Germline CDR1 is SGHNT and CDR2 is YYREEE (reference sequence). V was cut by 4 bases and J by 2 bases, with 15 bases left in between. CDR3 DNA: TGTGCCAGCAGCCCAGGGGATCCGAACAACTATGGCTACACCTTC. As protein: CASSPGDPNNYGYTF.

The table lists this clonotype with a few counts. The chain couples TRBV20-1 to TRBJ2-3; D is perhaps TRBD1 (6 bases). The V gene's germline CDR1 is DFQATT and CDR2 SNEGSKA (reference sequence). This CDR3 has 16 amino acids. V lost 4 bases to trimming and J lost 2 bases, with 19 bases between them. The CDR3 sequence: CSATSGTRDYTDTQYF. In nucleotides, the CDR3 is TGCAGTGCTACTTCCGGGACAAGGGATTACACAGATACGCAGTATTTT.

In its sample, this clonotype was seen many times. The rearrangement uses TRBV27 and TRBJ2-4; D gene ambiguous. Germline V gene lookup returns CDR1 MNHEY and CDR2 SMNVEV (reference sequence). The CDR3 spans 15 residues. V lost 5 bases to trimming and J lost 0 bases, with 11 bases between them. CDR3 protein: CASSPGPSAKNIQYF. For the CDR3, the DNA is TGTGCCAGCAGTCCCGGGCCATCAGCCAAAAACATTCAGTACTTC.

This clonotype has only a few counts. The chain has TRBV7-2 and TRBJ2-5; D is uncertain. V lost 2 bases and J lost 1, with 8 bases in between. The CDR3 sequence is 14 residues long. Germline CDR1 SGHTA, CDR2 FQGNSA. CDR3 DNA sequence: TGTGCCAGCAGCTTACGGAATATCCAAGAGACCCAGTACTTC. Protein: CASSLRNIQETQYF.

This clonotype was observed at least ten times. CDR3 protein: CASAPTRGGTQYF. The CDR3 bases are TGTGCTAGTGCCCCCACCCGAGGTGGGACCCAGTACTTC. This chain connects TRBV12-5 to TRBJ2-5, with D uncertain. V lost 7 bases, J lost 7 bases, and 16 bases lay in between. The CDR3 is 13 residues long. Germline CDR1 and CDR2: LGHNT and FRNRAP.

This chain uses TRBV7-2 with TRBJ1-1, with D perhaps TRBD1 (5 bases). This CDR3 comprises 12 residues. From germline, CDR1 is SGHTA and CDR2 FQGNSA. Trimming took 2 bases from V and 11 from J, leaving 12 bases between them. The CDR3 reads CASSLRGRVAFF. DNA of the CDR3: TGTGCCAGCAGCTTAAGGGGCAGGGTTGCTTTCTTT.

This clonotype occurred many times. The genes are TRBV12-3 or TRBV12-4 and TRBJ2-7, with a possible D match to TRBD2 (6 bases). This CDR3 comprises 12 residues. Trimming removed 3 bases from V and 5 bases from J, with 8 bases in between. CDR3 bases: TGTGCCAGCAGTTTGGGACTGGACGAGCAGTACGTC. Translated, it gives CASSLGLDEQYV.

This chain joins TRBV12-3 or TRBV12-4 and TRBJ1-1; D not resolved. V dropped 4 bases and J dropped 8 bases, with 11 bases sitting between them. There are 12 residues in the CDR3. This CDR3 reads CASSSQTEEAFF. In DNA, the CDR3 is TGTGCCAGCAGTTCACAGACGGAAGAAGCTTTCTTT.

The chain couples TRBV12-3 or TRBV12-4 to TRBJ1-4, with 7 bases that match TRBD1. V lost 2 bases, J lost 5 bases, and 8 bases stayed unmatched. CDR3 size: 16 residues. The CDR3 DNA reads TGTGCCAGCAGTTTAAGCTCAGGGGGAGGGAATGAAAAACTGTTTTTT. Translated, it gives CASSLSSGGGNEKLFF.

The chain joins TRBV21-1 to TRBJ1-1; the table gives TRBD1 as D, unverified against the DNA. TRBV21-1 is recorded as a pseudogene. The CDR3 is 14 residues long. The CDR3 loop reads CASSHRQGGTEAFF. In DNA form, the CDR3 reads TGTGCCAGCAGCCACCGCCAGGGCGGCACTGAAGCTTTCTTT.

The chain recombines TRBV4-3 with TRBJ2-1; D possibly corresponds to TRBD2 (6 bases). The V end was cut by 0 bases, the J end by 10 bases, with 10 bases between. Germline lookup yields CDR1 LGHNA and CDR2 YSLEER. This CDR3 spans 13 amino acids. CDR3 bases: TGCGCCAGCAGCCAAGATCCTCGGGGGGAGCAGTTCTTC. Amino acids: CASSQDPRGEQFF.

This clonotype was counted between two and nine times. The V call is TRBV5-5, the J call TRBJ2-7; TRBD2 matches 11 bases. Per germline, CDR1 SGHKS and CDR2 YYEKEE (reference sequence). The CDR3 runs to 15 residues. V gave up 2 bases and J gave up 6 bases; unmatched junction bases: 7. Here the CDR3 DNA reads TGTGCCAGCAGCTTCCGTAGCGGGGGGGCGCTCGAGCAGTACGTC. Encoded protein: CASSFRSGGALEQYV.

The chain is built from TRBV5-1 and TRBJ2-3, with 10 bases identical to TRBD1. Germline V gene lookup returns CDR1 SGHRS and CDR2 YFSETQ. The CDR3 is 17 residues long. V was pared by 2 bases and J by 5 bases, with 11 bases of the junction left unmatched. CDR3 DNA: TGCGCCAGCAGCTTTCCGAGACCGGGACAGGGGAGAGATACGCAGTATTTT. It specifies CASSFPRPGQGRDTQYF.

The chain employs TRBV29-1 and TRBJ2-7; 7 nucleotides line up with TRBD1. The V segment lost 8 bases and the J segment 7 bases; nucleotides outside the gene matches: 11. Germline V CDR1 and CDR2: SQVTM, ANQGSEA. The CDR3 runs 12 residues. The CDR3 DNA follows: TGCAGCTCAGACAGGGAATGGGGTGAGCAGTACTTC. This gives the protein CSSDREWGEQYF.

The gene calls are TRBV18 and TRBJ2-3, with 11 bases identical to TRBD2. V lost 3 bases, J lost 10 bases, and 12 bases stayed unmatched. CDR1 and CDR2 from the germline V gene are KGHSH and LQKENI. There are 16 residues in the CDR3. CDR3 coding DNA: TGTGCCAGCTCACCGGCTAGCGGGGGGTCCCATGGAGCGCAGTATTTT. Its translation is CASSPASGGSHGAQYF.

This sequence joins TRBV20-1 and TRBJ2-3; 14 nucleotides agree with TRBD2. This CDR3 is built from 17 residues. Trimming cost V 1 base and J 1 base; bases outside gene matches: 4. The germline V gene encodes CDR1 DFQATT and CDR2 SNEGSKA (reference sequence). In DNA form, the CDR3 reads TGCAGTGCTAGAGCCGGGGGACTAGCGGGGGGCACAGATACGCAGTATTTT. This translates into CSARAGGLAGGTDTQYF.

This clonotype was seen repeatedly, ten times or more. This rearrangement joins TRBV28 to TRBJ1-2; 7 nucleotides align to TRBD1. Germline V gene lookup returns CDR1 MDHEN and CDR2 SYDVKM. This CDR3 is 12 amino acids long. J was trimmed by 8 bases and V by 7 bases; bases with no gene match: 7. CDR3 bases: TGTGCCAGCACTCAGGGGGGCGTAGGCTACACCTTC. This codes for CASTQGGVGYTF.

Only a few counts were recorded for this clonotype. The rearrangement links TRBV28 to TRBJ2-2; TRBD1 aligns across 9 bases. Germline CDR1 and CDR2: MDHEN and SYDVKM. The V segment lost 2 bases and the J segment 7 bases; nucleotides outside the gene matches: 8. The length of the CDR3 is 16 residues. DNA for the CDR3: TGTGCCAGCAGTTTAAAACAGGGGGCGCCAGGCGGGGAGCTGTTTTTT. Translated: CASSLKQGAPGGELFF.

Many counts were recorded for this clonotype. The chain links TRBV6-5 to TRBJ2-3; TRBD2 matches at 7 bases. The CDR3 consists of 15 residues. Trimming cost V 1 base and J 3 bases; bases outside gene matches: 4. The V gene's germline CDR1 is MNHEY and CDR2 SVGAGI. CDR3 DNA: TGTGCCAGCAGTTACTTGGTAGCGGGTACAGATACGCAGTATTTT. As protein: CASSYLVAGTDTQYF.

This chain connects TRBV5-1 to TRBJ1-6, with unresolved D. CDR1 SGHRS and CDR2 YFSETQ come from the germline V gene. This CDR3 has 13 residues. Between the trimmed V and J ends, which lost 0 bases and 4 bases, there was a span of 2 bases. CDR3 sequence: CASSLAYNSPLHF. CDR3 nucleotide sequence: TGCGCCAGCAGCTTGGCTTATAATTCACCCCTCCACTTT.

This clonotype was seen a few times. V is TRBV5-1 and J is TRBJ2-2; D is unresolved. The CDR3 is 14 amino acids. The V gene's germline CDR1 is SGHRS and CDR2 YFSETQ. V was trimmed by 2 bases and J by 0 bases, leaving 5 bases between them. CDR3 nucleotide sequence: TGCGCCAGCAGCTTACGATCGAACACCGGGGAGCTGTTTTTT. The encoded protein is CASSLRSNTGELFF.

This clonotype was counted a few times. The rearrangement joins TRBV14 to TRBJ2-3; 10 bases line up with TRBD2. The V segment lost 7 bases and the J segment 1 base; nucleotides outside the gene matches: 5. Germline CDR1 SGHDN, CDR2 FVKESK. This CDR3 has 15 amino acids. DNA for the CDR3: TGTGCCAGCAATAAGCGGGGGGGCCGCACAGATACGCAGTATTTT. Translation: CASNKRGGRTDTQYF.